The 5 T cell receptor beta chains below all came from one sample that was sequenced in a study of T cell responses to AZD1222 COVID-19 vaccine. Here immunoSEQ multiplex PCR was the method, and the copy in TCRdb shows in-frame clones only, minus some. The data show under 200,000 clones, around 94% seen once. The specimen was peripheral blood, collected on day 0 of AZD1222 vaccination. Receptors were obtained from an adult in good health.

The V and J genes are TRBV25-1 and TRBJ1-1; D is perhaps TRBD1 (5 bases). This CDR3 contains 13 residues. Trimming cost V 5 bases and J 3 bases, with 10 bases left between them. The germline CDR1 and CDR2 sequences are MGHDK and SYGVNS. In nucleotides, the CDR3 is TGTGCCAGCAGTCCCTGGGGGGACACTGAAGCTTTCTTT. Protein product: CASSPWGDTEAFF.

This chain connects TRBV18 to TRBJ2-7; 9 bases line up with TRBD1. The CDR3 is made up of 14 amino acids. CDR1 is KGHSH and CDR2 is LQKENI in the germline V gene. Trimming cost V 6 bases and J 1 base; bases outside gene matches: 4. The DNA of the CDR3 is TGTGCCAGCTCTAGACAGGGGGTGTCCTACGAGCAGTACTTC. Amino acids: CASSRQGVSYEQYF.

CDR3 loop: CASSPAGTGGTEAFF. The CDR3 coding sequence is TGTGCCAGCAGCCCCGCCGGGACAGGGGGCACTGAAGCTTTCTTT. The chain combines TRBV5-5 with TRBJ1-1, with 11 bases aligning to TRBD1. Per the germline V gene, CDR1 is SGHKS and CDR2 is YYEKEE (reference sequence). Trimming at V came to 4 bases and at J to 4 bases, leaving 6 bases not matched to a gene. This CDR3 region has 15 residues.

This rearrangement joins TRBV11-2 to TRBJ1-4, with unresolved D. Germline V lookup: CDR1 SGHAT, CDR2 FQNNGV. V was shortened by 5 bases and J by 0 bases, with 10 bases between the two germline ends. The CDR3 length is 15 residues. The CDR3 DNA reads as TGTGCCAGCAGCCTTCTTACTGCAACTAATGAAAAACTGTTTTTT. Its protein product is CASSLLTATNEKLFF.

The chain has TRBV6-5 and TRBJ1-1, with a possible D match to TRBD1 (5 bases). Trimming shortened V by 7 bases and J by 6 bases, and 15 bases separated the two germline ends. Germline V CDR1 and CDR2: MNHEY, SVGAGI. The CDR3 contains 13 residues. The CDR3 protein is CASTGRVGAEAFF. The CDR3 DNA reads TGTGCCAGCACAGGCAGGGTGGGGGCTGAAGCTTTCTTT.